This is a list of T cell receptor beta chains from one sample in a study of a mutant IDH1 vaccine in newly diagnosed glioma. Repertoires were generated with immunoSEQ multiplex PCR, while TCRdb's copy carries only in-frame clones and drops some. The data show some 40,000 clones, with 75% to 85% seen just once and over 12% held by the top ten. These receptors are not linked to any known antigen. Sample: peripheral blood mononuclear cells (PBMCs), taken from a glioma patient whose treatment included an IDH1 peptide vaccine. The receptors shown here come from a woman under 40 with glioma. Some clones in this sample may be carry-over from other donors' samples. The CDR3 runs from the conserved cysteine through the conserved F or W. D genes are given only for firm matches. Not all rows give a size; the values are once, few, many and, for expanded clones, a class.

size	V	J	D	CDR3	DNA
-	TRBV10-1	TRBJ2-5	-	CASSEVRWETQYF	TGCGCCAGCAGTGAGGTCAGATGGGAGACCCAGTACTTC
-	TRBV2	TRBJ1-1	-	CASSSGGPIAFF	TGTGCCAGCAGCTCTGGGGGCCCGATAGCTTTCTTT
-	TRBV18	TRBJ1-3	-	CASSPLDLTGNTIYF	TGTGCCAGCTCACCACTTGACTTAACGGGAAACACCATATATTTT
-	TRBV10-3	TRBJ2-3	-	CAISENHGGRGTDTQYF	TGTGCCATCAGTGAGAACCACGGGGGGCGGGGGACAGATACGCAGTATTTT
-	TRBV7-9	TRBJ1-1	-	CASSWIDRNTEAFF	TGTGCCAGCAGCTGGATAGACAGGAACACTGAAGCTTTCTTT
-	TRBV27	TRBJ2-1	TRBD2	CASSLSQFPGTSGSGEQFF	TGTGCCAGCAGTTTATCTCAGTTCCCCGGGACTAGCGGGAGTGGCGAGCAGTTCTTC
-	TRBV10-3	TRBJ2-3	-	CAMRGAFNTDTQYF	TGTGCCATGCGAGGGGCTTTCAACACAGATACGCAGTATTTT
-	TRBV4-1	TRBJ2-7	-	CASSQDTAGDWEQYF	TGCGCCAGCAGCCAAGATACGGCAGGGGACTGGGAGCAGTACTTC
-	TRBV6-4	TRBJ2-2	-	CASSDRDTGELFF	TGTGCCAGCAGTGACAGGGACACCGGGGAGCTGTTTTTT
-	TRBV2	TRBJ1-5	-	CASSGSPNQPQHF	TGTGCCAGCAGTGGCAGTCCCAATCAGCCCCAGCATTTT
-	TRBV5-4	TRBJ2-7	TRBD1	CASSVDRDRGAYEQYF	TGTGCCAGCAGCGTTGACCGGGACAGGGGAGCCTACGAGCAGTACTTC
-	TRBV12-5	TRBJ2-7	TRBD1	CASGSGQGSSYEQYF	TGTGCTAGTGGTTCGGGACAGGGAAGCTCCTACGAGCAGTACTTC
once	TRBV4-1	TRBJ1-4	-	CASSPVGGKLFF	TGCGCCAGCAGCCCCGTAGGGGGAAAACTGTTTTTT
-	TRBV6-5	TRBJ1-5	-	CASSPQAGTQPQHF	TGTGCCAGCAGCCCTCAAGCAGGTACTCAGCCCCAGCATTTT
-	TRBV10-3	TRBJ2-3	TRBD2	CATGGRFTDTQYF	TGTGCCACCGGGGGGAGGTTCACAGATACGCAGTATTTT
-	TRBV29-1	TRBJ2-1	TRBD1	CSVENTGAHNEQFF	TGCAGCGTTGAGAACACAGGGGCCCACAATGAGCAGTTCTTC
-	TRBV27	TRBJ2-2	TRBD2	CASSLWGGGANTGELFF	TGTGCCAGCAGTTTGTGGGGTGGGGGGGCGAACACCGGGGAGCTGTTTTTT
-	TRBV7-9	TRBJ2-7	-	CASSLGGSFSSYEQYF	TGTGCCAGCAGCTTAGGTGGTAGCTTTAGCTCCTACGAGCAGTACTTC
-	TRBV4-1	TRBJ1-5	-	CASSQERSGNQPQHF	TGCGCCAGCAGCCAAGAGAGAAGTGGCAATCAGCCCCAGCATTTT
-	TRBV28	TRBJ2-5	-	CATGDLQETQYF	TGTGCCACAGGGGACCTCCAAGAGACCCAGTACTTC
once	TRBV5-1	TRBJ1-2	-	CASSLVQGRGYTF	TGCGCCAGCAGCTTGGTCCAGGGACGTGGCTACACCTTC
-	TRBV2	TRBJ1-2	-	CASRWGGGAGGGGYTF	TGTGCCAGCAGATGGGGTGGAGGCGCCGGTGGGGGTGGCTACACCTTC
medium-sized	TRBV30	TRBJ1-4	TRBD1	CAWAGQPYEKLFF	TGTGCCTGGGCGGGACAGCCCTATGAAAAACTGTTTTTT
-	TRBV6-1	TRBJ1-1	-	CATTTQNTEAFF	TGTGCCACCACGACCCAGAACACTGAAGCTTTCTTT
-	TRBV28	TRBJ1-2	-	CASSFRGRPNYGYTF	TGTGCCAGCAGTTTCCGGGGCCGGCCGAACTATGGCTACACCTTC
once	TRBV9	TRBJ2-1	TRBD2	CASSETSGRAREQFF	TGTGCCAGCAGCGAGACTAGCGGGAGGGCCCGAGAGCAGTTCTTC
-	TRBV4-1	TRBJ2-1	-	CASSQVAEGEQFF	TGCGCCAGCAGCCAGGTAGCCGAGGGTGAGCAGTTCTTC
-	TRBV18	TRBJ1-3	-	CASSPPISAAPRDTIYF	TGTGCCAGCTCACCACCGATAAGTGCAGCTCCGAGGGACACCATATATTTT
-	TRBV2	TRBJ2-1	-	CASQGSRNEQFF	TGTGCCAGCCAAGGCTCGCGCAATGAGCAGTTCTTC
-	TRBV10-3	TRBJ2-2	TRBD2	CAISDPAGRHANTGELFF	TGTGCCATCAGTGATCCAGCGGGACGACACGCGAACACCGGGGAGCTGTTTTTT
-	TRBV29-1	TRBJ2-3	TRBD1	CSVHGDRGTDTQYF	TGCAGCGTACATGGGGACAGGGGCACAGATACGCAGTATTTT
-	TRBV4-2	TRBJ2-2	TRBD2	CASSQGRTSREGPGELFF	TGTGCCAGCAGCCAAGGCCGGACTAGCAGGGAGGGTCCTGGGGAGCTGTTTTTT
once	TRBV30	TRBJ2-7	TRBD1	CAWSDARGNGIQSYEQYF	TGTGCCTGGAGTGACGCCAGGGGGAATGGTATCCAGTCCTACGAGCAGTACTTC
-	TRBV7-9	TRBJ2-7	-	CASSSSASRRAYEQYF	TGTGCCAGCAGCTCCTCGGCCAGCCGCCGCGCCTACGAGCAGTACTTC
once	TRBV10-1	TRBJ2-1	-	CASSDPSKSYNEQFF	TGCGCCAGCAGTGACCCCAGCAAGAGCTACAATGAGCAGTTCTTC
-	TRBV4-2	TRBJ2-1	TRBD1	CASSPGQGFHNEQFF	TGTGCCAGCAGCCCGGGACAGGGATTCCACAATGAGCAGTTCTTC
-	TRBV5-5	TRBJ2-7	-	CASSLDTGYYEQYF	TGTGCCAGCAGCCTAGACACCGGGTACTACGAGCAGTACTTC
-	TRBV15	TRBJ2-5	-	CATSFGGAGETQYF	TGTGCCACCAGCTTTGGGGGGGCGGGGGAGACCCAGTACTTC
few	TRBV9	TRBJ1-1	-	CASSLGGDTEAFF	TGTGCCAGCAGCCTAGGGGGGGACACTGAAGCTTTCTTT
-	TRBV29-1	TRBJ2-7	-	CSVVVRGDVQYF	TGCAGCGTTGTCGTCAGGGGGGATGTGCAGTACTTC
-	TRBV27	TRBJ2-2	TRBD2	CASSFISGIGTGELFF	TGTGCCAGCAGTTTTATTAGCGGGATCGGCACCGGGGAGCTGTTTTTT
-	TRBV19	TRBJ1-2	-	CASSTTAPFYGYTF	TGTGCCAGTAGCACGACCGCACCGTTCTATGGCTACACCTTC
-	TRBV12-5	TRBJ2-7	-	CASGLVLYEQYF	TGTGCTAGTGGTTTGGTTCTGTACGAGCAGTACTTC
-	TRBV19	TRBJ2-1	TRBD1	CASSLDRSSYNEQFF	TGTGCCAGTAGCTTGGACAGGAGCTCCTACAATGAGCAGTTCTTC
-	TRBV11-3	TRBJ1-2	-	CASSPSWGEPVVDYGYTF	TGTGCCAGCAGCCCTAGTTGGGGTGAACCGGTCGTTGACTATGGCTACACCTTC
-	TRBV6-5	TRBJ1-2	TRBD1	CASSRQGPAGYGYTF	TGTGCCAGCAGCCGACAGGGGCCCGCTGGCTATGGCTACACCTTC